The 26 T cell receptor beta chains below come from one sample, sequenced in a study of long-term antiretroviral therapy in people with HIV. Investigators performed immunoSEQ version v3.0 at survey level. The data were produced by immunoSEQ multiplex PCR, yet TCRdb's version contains in-frame clones alone and is incomplete. The data hold roughly 5,000 clones, with roughly 78% observed a single time. The sequences come from unsorted PBMCs, collected 1.8 years before starting antiretroviral therapy. The receptors derive from a man aged 35-49 years with HIV.

The rearrangement links TRBV10-3 to TRBJ1-1, with a tentative D call TRBD1 (5 bases). The length of the CDR3 is 13 residues. Germline V gene lookup returns CDR1 ENHRY and CDR2 SYGVKD. V lost 11 bases and J lost 0, with 13 bases in between. The CDR3 DNA sequence: TGTGCCCTAAAAGGGACGGTGAACACTGAAGCTTTCTTT. Amino acid sequence: CALKGTVNTEAFF.

J is TRBJ2-5 and V is TRBV9, with 10 bases matching TRBD2. Germline V gene sequence: CDR1 SGDLS, CDR2 YYNGEE. The CDR3 contains 15 residues. The trim removed 0 bases at V and 5 bases at J, leaving 4 bases unmatched. Here the CDR3 DNA reads TGTGCCAGCAGCGTAGCAGCGGGAGGGTTGGAGACCCAGTACTTC. Protein sequence: CASSVAAGGLETQYF.

The chain recombines TRBV5-4 with TRBJ2-1; 8 bases are shared with TRBD2. Germline V gene data show CDR1 as SGHNT and CDR2 as YYREEE (reference sequence). The V and J ends lost 0 bases and 2 bases, in that order; junction bases with no gene match: 4. The CDR3 length is 16 residues. Here the CDR3 reads CASSLVGTRTYNEQFF. The CDR3, as DNA: TGTGCCAGCAGCTTGGTAGGGACTAGGACCTACAATGAGCAGTTCTTC.

The CDR3 spells CASRLAGGFSDTQYF. CDR3 DNA sequence: TGTGCCAGCAGGCTAGCGGGAGGGTTTTCAGATACGCAGTATTTT. The rearrangement links TRBV6-5 to TRBJ2-3, with TRBD2 identical over 12 bases. V lost 6 bases to trimming and J lost 4 bases; unmatched junction nucleotides: 5. CDR1 and CDR2 (germline): MNHEY, SVGAGI. The length of the CDR3 is 15 residues.

The chain employs TRBV6-6 and TRBJ1-5; D is unclear. This CDR3 is built from 12 residues. From germline, CDR1 is MNHNY and CDR2 SVGAGI (reference sequence). Deletions cut 6 bases from V and 2 bases from J, with 5 bases between. In DNA form, the CDR3 reads TGTGCCAGCAGGGGTGGCAATCAGCCCCAGCATTTT. It is translated as CASRGGNQPQHF.

The gene calls are TRBV11-1 and TRBJ1-2; D gene uncertain. Germline V CDR1 and CDR2: SGHAT, FQDESV (reference sequence). The CDR3 totals 12 residues. V lost 4 bases and J lost 5, with 8 bases in between. CDR3 loop: CASSSRGYGYTF. DNA of the CDR3: TGTGCCAGCAGCTCCCGGGGATATGGCTACACCTTC.

Relative to its sample, this clone is medium-sized. V gene TRBV19 combines with J gene TRBJ1-1; TRBD1 matches at 8 bases. After removal of 4 bases from V and 1 base from J, the junction contained 2 bases not matched to a gene. The CDR3 length is 14 residues. Germline loops: CDR1 LNHDA, CDR2 SQIVND (reference sequence). CDR3 loop: CASSRDRTNTEAFF. The CDR3 nucleotides are TGTGCCAGTAGTAGGGACAGGACGAACACTGAAGCTTTCTTT.

J is TRBJ1-1 and V is TRBV10-2; TRBD1 might be the D (6 bases). Germline values: CDR1 WSHSY, CDR2 SAAADI. The germline V and J ends were trimmed by 6 bases and 5 bases, with 13 bases remaining between them. The CDR3 consists of 13 residues. DNA for the CDR3: TGCGCCAGCAGAGAAACAGGGAATACTGAAGCTTTCTTT. Amino acid sequence: CASRETGNTEAFF.

This clone was found a few times. The V and J genes are TRBV4-2 and TRBJ2-1; D remains ambiguous. The CDR3 contains 15 residues. CDR1 is LGHNA, CDR2 YNFKEQ, per germline. Trimming took off 1 base at V and 8 bases at J, with 15 bases between the two ends. The CDR3, as DNA: TGTGCCAGCAGCCAAGGGGGTGCTGGTAAGGATGAGCAGTTCTTC. Encoded protein: CASSQGGAGKDEQFF.

The V and J genes are TRBV7-6 and TRBJ1-1; TRBD1 aligns across 7 bases. This CDR3 contains 14 residues. Germline values: CDR1 SGHVS, CDR2 FNYEAQ. V was pared by 2 bases and J by 2 bases, with 2 bases of the junction left unmatched. The CDR3 DNA is TGTGCCAGCAGCTTAAGACAGGGAAACACTGAAGCTTTCTTT. Its translation: CASSLRQGNTEAFF.

The rearrangement links TRBV7-2 to TRBJ2-5, with TRBD2 matching 7 bases. There are 13 residues in the CDR3. Germline CDR1 reads SGHTA; CDR2 reads FQGNSA. Germline trimming cut 6 bases from V and 2 bases from J; bases unmatched to any gene: 3. CDR3 coding DNA: TGTGCCAGCAGTTCAGCGGGACAAGAGACCCAGTACTTC. The encoded protein is CASSSAGQETQYF.

The V and J genes are TRBV7-9 and TRBJ1-1; D call uncertain. CDR1 and CDR2 from the germline V gene are SEHNR and FQNEAQ (reference sequence). The V and J ends lost 3 bases and 3 bases respectively, with 8 bases between them. CDR3 length: 13 amino acids. The CDR3 region is CASSLDAYTEAFF. Written as DNA, the CDR3 is TGTGCCAGCAGCTTGGACGCCTACACTGAAGCTTTCTTT.

The chain has TRBV7-9 and TRBJ1-4, with 7 bases lining up with TRBD1. Per the germline V gene, CDR1 is SEHNR and CDR2 is FQNEAQ (reference sequence). Losses at the gene ends were 5 bases for V and 3 bases for J; bases not matched to a gene: 3. This CDR3 spans 14 amino acids. The CDR3 DNA reads TGTGCCAGCAGCCCGGGGACAGCTAATGAAAAACTGTTTTTT. Its protein is CASSPGTANEKLFF.

The table lists this clone with a count of one. The chain is built from TRBV7-2 and TRBJ2-2; D perhaps matches TRBD2 (6 bases). Germline-derived CDR1 and CDR2 are SGHTA and FQGNSA. CDR3 length: 17 residues. The V and J ends lost 1 base and 1 base respectively, with 13 bases between them. This chain's CDR3 is CASSLESRRGNTGELFF. Written as DNA, the CDR3 is TGTGCCAGCAGCTTAGAATCTCGGAGGGGGAACACCGGGGAGCTGTTTTTT. Combining the CDR3 with reference TRBV7-2 and TRBJ2-2 gives the whole variable domain GAGVSQSPSNKVTEKGKDVELRCDPISGHTALYWYRQSLGQGLEFLIYFQGNSAPDKSGLPSDRFSAERTGGSVSTLTIQRTQQEDSAVYLCASSLESRRGNTGELFFGEGSRLTVL.

The chain has TRBV6-5 and TRBJ2-5; 9 positions agree with TRBD1. V gave up 5 bases and J gave up 5 bases; unmatched junction bases: 9. Germline CDR1 and CDR2: MNHEY and SVGAGI. The CDR3 totals 15 residues. CDR3 protein: CASSPYGQGMETQYF. CDR3 nucleotide sequence: TGTGCCAGCAGTCCCTATGGACAGGGGATGGAGACCCAGTACTTC.

The rearrangement joins TRBV6-1 to TRBJ2-5; D is undetermined. CDR3 size: 16 residues. CDR1 and CDR2 (germline): MNHNS, SASEGT. With 1 base removed from V and 3 bases from J, the gap between germline ends came to 15 bases. The DNA of the CDR3 is TGTGCCAGCAGTGAAGGTGTCCGGATTGGGGAAGAGACCCAGTACTTC. It codes for CASSEGVRIGEETQYF.

V usage is TRBV9 and J usage is TRBJ1-1; D might be TRBD1 (6 bases). CDR1 and CDR2 (germline): SGDLS, YYNGEE. The CDR3 loop spans 15 amino acids. Trimming shortened V by 3 bases and J by 1 base, and 13 bases separated the two germline ends. In nucleotides, the CDR3 is TGTGCCAGCAGCGCCACAGGGACTGGGAACACTGAAGCTTTCTTT. It specifies CASSATGTGNTEAFF.

This clone was observed once. V usage is TRBV27 and J usage is TRBJ1-5; D unresolved. With 4 bases removed from V and 0 bases from J, the gap between germline ends came to 7 bases. This CDR3 region has 14 residues. The germline V gene has CDR1 MNHEY and CDR2 SMNVEV (reference sequence). For the CDR3, the DNA is TGTGCCAGCAGTTCGGGTTATAGCAATCAGCCCCAGCATTTT. It encodes CASSSGYSNQPQHF.

The chain recombines TRBV19 with TRBJ2-7; TRBD2 might be the D (5 bases). Trimming removed 6 bases at V and 7 bases at J, with 22 bases between. The CDR3 is 15 amino acids. Germline loops: CDR1 LNHDA, CDR2 SQIVND (reference sequence). CDR3 in amino acids: CASSRASSSPGEQYF. In nucleotides, the CDR3 is TGTGCCAGTAGCCGAGCCTCATCCAGCCCGGGAGAGCAGTACTTC.

The chain is built from TRBV9 and TRBJ2-1, with D tentatively TRBD2 (7 bases). This CDR3 contains 17 residues. The V end was cut by 0 bases, the J end by 8 bases, with 21 bases between. Germline V gene data show CDR1 as SGDLS and CDR2 as YYNGEE. The CDR3 DNA reads as TGTGCCAGCAGCGTAGGGCCCCGGGGGGCGGTGGGCGATGAGCAGTTCTTC. Translating it yields CASSVGPRGAVGDEQFF.

The chain carries TRBV7-9 and TRBJ1-4, with D perhaps matching TRBD1 (5 bases). The CDR3 runs 14 residues. CDR1 and CDR2 (germline): SEHNR, FQNEAQ (reference sequence). V lost 3 bases and J 3 bases, leaving 8 bases between the germline ends. CDR3 region: CASSFGTANEKLFF. The CDR3 DNA reads as TGTGCCAGCAGCTTCGGGACGGCTAATGAAAAACTGTTTTTT.

This clone has just a few counts. The gene calls are TRBV27 and TRBJ2-7, with D perhaps TRBD2 (5 bases). Looked up from germline, CDR1 is MNHEY and CDR2 is SMNVEV (reference sequence). Trimming pared 7 bases from V and 0 bases from J, leaving 16 bases between. The length of the CDR3 is 15 residues. As DNA, the CDR3 is TGTGCCAGCACCTCGAGGGATCAAAGCTCCTACGAGCAGTACTTC. It translates to CASTSRDQSSYEQYF.

V and J are TRBV18 and TRBJ2-1; D possibly corresponds to TRBD2 (6 bases). Trimming cost V 3 bases and J 7 bases, with 16 bases left between them. Germline V CDR1 and CDR2: KGHSH, LQKENI. This CDR3 is built from 15 residues. The CDR3 here is CASSPQGGDGNEQFF. CDR3 bases: TGTGCCAGCTCACCCCAGGGCGGGGATGGGAATGAGCAGTTCTTC.

The chain recombines TRBV5-1 with TRBJ2-1; D unresolved. Trimming removed 1 base from V and 0 bases from J, with 8 bases in between. The length of the CDR3 is 15 residues. Germline V lookup: CDR1 SGHRS, CDR2 YFSETQ. CDR3 in DNA: TGCGCCAGCAGCTTGACACCCTTCTCCTACAATGAGCAGTTCTTC. Its protein product is CASSLTPFSYNEQFF. Combining the CDR3 with reference TRBV5-1 and TRBJ2-1 gives the whole variable domain KAGVTQTPRYLIKTRGQQVTLSCSPISGHRSVSWYQQTPGQGLQFLFEYFSETQRNKGNFPGRFSGRQFSNSRSEMNVSTLELGDSALYLCASSLTPFSYNEQFFGPGTRLTVL.

This clone was recorded once. The chain uses TRBV5-1 and TRBJ1-3; perhaps TRBD1 as D (5 bases). Germline values: CDR1 SGHRS, CDR2 YFSETQ. The CDR3 runs 15 residues. The V gene lost 8 bases and the J gene lost 0 bases, with 15 bases spanning the gap. The CDR3, as DNA: TGCGCCAGGGGCCTACAGGTTACCTCTGGAAACACCATATATTTT. This codes for CARGLQVTSGNTIYF.

Sample share makes this clone large. The genes are TRBV29-1 and TRBJ2-1, with no clear D. V shed 4 bases and J shed 8 bases, with 15 bases lying between them. This CDR3 has 13 residues. CDR1 and CDR2 (germline): SQVTM, ANQGSEA. CDR3 amino acids: CSVVRGKADEQFF. The CDR3 nucleotides read TGCAGCGTTGTTCGCGGAAAAGCCGATGAGCAGTTCTTC.